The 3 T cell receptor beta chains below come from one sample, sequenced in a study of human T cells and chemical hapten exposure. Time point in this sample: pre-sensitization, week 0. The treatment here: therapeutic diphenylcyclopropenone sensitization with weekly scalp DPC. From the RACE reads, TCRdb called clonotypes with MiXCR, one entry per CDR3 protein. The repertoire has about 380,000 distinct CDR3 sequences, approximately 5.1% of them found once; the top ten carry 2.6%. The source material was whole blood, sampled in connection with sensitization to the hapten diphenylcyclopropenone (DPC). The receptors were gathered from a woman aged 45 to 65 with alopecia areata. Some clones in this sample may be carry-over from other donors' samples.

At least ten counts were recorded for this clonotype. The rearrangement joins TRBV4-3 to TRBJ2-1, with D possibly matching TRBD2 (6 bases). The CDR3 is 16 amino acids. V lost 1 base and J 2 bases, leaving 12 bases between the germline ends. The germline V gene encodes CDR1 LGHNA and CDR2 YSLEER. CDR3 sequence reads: CASSQGAGNTYNEQFF. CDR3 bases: TGCGCCAGCAGCCAAGGAGCGGGCAACACCTACAATGAGCAGTTCTTC.

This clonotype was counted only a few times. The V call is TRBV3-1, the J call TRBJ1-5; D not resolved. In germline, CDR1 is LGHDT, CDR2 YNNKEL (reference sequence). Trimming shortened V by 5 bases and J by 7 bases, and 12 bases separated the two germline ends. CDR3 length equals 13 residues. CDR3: CASSTAILQPQHF. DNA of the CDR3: TGTGCCAGCAGCACGGCGATTCTACAGCCCCAGCATTTT. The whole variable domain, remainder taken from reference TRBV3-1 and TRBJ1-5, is DTAVSQTPKYLVTQMGNDKSIKCEQNLGHDTMYWYKQDSKKFLKIMFSYNNKELIINETVPNRFSPKSPDKAHLNLHINSLELGDSAVYFCASSTAILQPQHFGDGTRLSIL.

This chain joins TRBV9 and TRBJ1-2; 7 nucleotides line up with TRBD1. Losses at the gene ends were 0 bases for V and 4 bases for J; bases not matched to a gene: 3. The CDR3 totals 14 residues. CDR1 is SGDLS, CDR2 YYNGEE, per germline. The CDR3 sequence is CASSVGQGVYGYTF. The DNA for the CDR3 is TGTGCCAGCAGCGTAGGCCAGGGGGTCTATGGCTACACCTTC.